The 8 T cell receptor beta chains below were found in one sample sequenced in a study of blood T cell repertoires in COVID-19. TCRdb's copy holds only in-frame clones and misses some; the assay was immunoSEQ multiplex PCR. Among roughly 280,000 clones listed, 88% were seen once. Sequenced: peripheral blood. These receptors were taken from a woman in her 30s with COVID-19, enrolled during active disease.

This sequence joins TRBV29-1 and TRBJ2-2, with 10 bases aligning to TRBD1. The ends lost 1 base at V and 7 bases at J; junction bases unmatched: 3. CDR3 length: 14 residues. CDR1 is SQVTM, CDR2 ANQGSEA, per germline. CDR3 protein: CSVEGQGAVGELFF. Here the CDR3 DNA reads TGCAGCGTTGAAGGACAGGGGGCTGTCGGGGAGCTGTTTTTT.

The chain recombines TRBV7-8 with TRBJ1-3; D unresolved. The germline V gene encodes CDR1 SGHVS and CDR2 FQNEAQ. The CDR3 loop spans 15 amino acids. The V and J ends lost 5 bases and 4 bases respectively, with 15 bases between them. The CDR3 DNA sequence: TGTGCCAGCAGCCCGCTCACAACACAGGGAAACACCATATATTTT. Its protein is CASSPLTTQGNTIYF. Using reference TRBV7-8 and TRBJ1-3 for the parts outside the CDR3, the full variable domain is GAGVSQSPRYKVAKRGQDVALRCDPISGHVSLFWYQQALGQGPEFLTYFQNEAQLDKSGLPSDRFFAERPEGSVSTLKIQRTQQEDSAVYLCASSPLTTQGNTIYFGEGSWLTVV.

This clone was seen a few times. This chain uses TRBV4-1 with TRBJ2-1; 7 nucleotides line up with TRBD2. V dropped 4 bases and J dropped 9; count of bases not matched to a gene: 12. CDR3 length equals 15 residues. Germline V gene lookup returns CDR1 MGHRA and CDR2 YSYEKL. The CDR3 is CASSPWPAGNGEQFF. The CDR3 nucleotides are TGCGCCAGCAGCCCTTGGCCAGCGGGGAACGGTGAGCAGTTCTTC.

The rearrangement links TRBV11-2 to TRBJ2-7; unclear D gene. The CDR3 extends over 15 amino acids. Germline CDR1 and CDR2: SGHAT and FQNNGV. V lost 7 bases to trimming and J lost 5 bases, with 21 bases between them. The CDR3 reads CASNPLPVILNEQYF. CDR3 DNA: TGTGCCAGCAACCCCCTACCGGTAATTTTGAACGAGCAGTACTTC.

This clone was seen more than once but under ten times. The rearrangement joins TRBV5-4 to TRBJ2-7; D call uncertain. Trimming shortened V by 5 bases and J by 1 base, and 10 bases separated the two germline ends. The CDR3 totals 13 residues. CDR1 and CDR2 (germline): SGHNT, YYREEE (reference sequence). CDR3 DNA sequence: TGTGCCAGCAGTGGCAGTATGTCCTACGAGCAGTACTTC. Its protein is CASSGSMSYEQYF.

The DNA for the CDR3 is TGTGCCAGTAGTGTGGGACAGACAGATACGCAGTATTTT. This gives the protein CASSVGQTDTQYF. The chain carries TRBV19 and TRBJ2-3; 7 bases map to TRBD1. Germline V gene lookup returns CDR1 LNHDA and CDR2 SQIVND (reference sequence). V gave up 5 bases and J gave up 3 bases; unmatched junction bases: 2. The CDR3 loop spans 13 amino acids.

The chain recombines TRBV10-2 with TRBJ2-7; TRBD1 aligns across 9 bases. CDR1 WSHSY and CDR2 SAAADI come from the germline V gene. Trimming took 4 bases from V and 5 from J; bases not matched to a gene: 3. The CDR3 has 13 residues. The CDR3 DNA is TGCGCCAGCAGTGGGACAGGGGCCCACGAGCAGTACTTC. Its translation is CASSGTGAHEQYF.

V is TRBV5-1 and J is TRBJ2-7; 7 bases map to TRBD2. The CDR3 has 15 amino acids. The trim removed 0 bases at V and 3 bases at J, leaving 6 bases unmatched. Germline V lookup: CDR1 SGHRS, CDR2 YFSETQ. CDR3 sequence reads: CASSLVLASGYEQYF. The CDR3 nucleotides read TGCGCCAGCAGCTTGGTCTTAGCTAGCGGCTACGAGCAGTACTTC.